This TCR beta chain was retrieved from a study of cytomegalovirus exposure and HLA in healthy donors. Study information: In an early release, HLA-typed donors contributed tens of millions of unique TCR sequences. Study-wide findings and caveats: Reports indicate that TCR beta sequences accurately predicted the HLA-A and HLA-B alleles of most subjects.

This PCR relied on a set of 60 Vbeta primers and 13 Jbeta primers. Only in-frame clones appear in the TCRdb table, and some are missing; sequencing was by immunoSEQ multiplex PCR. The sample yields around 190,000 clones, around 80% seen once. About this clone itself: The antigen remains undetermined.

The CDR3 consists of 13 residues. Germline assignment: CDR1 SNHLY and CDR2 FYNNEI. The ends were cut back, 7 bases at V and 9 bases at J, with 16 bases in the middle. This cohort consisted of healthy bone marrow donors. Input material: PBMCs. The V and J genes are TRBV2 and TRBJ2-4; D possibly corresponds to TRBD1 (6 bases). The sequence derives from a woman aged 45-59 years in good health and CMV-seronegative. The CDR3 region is CASKQGFVGIQYF. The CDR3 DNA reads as TGTGCCAGCAAACAGGGTTTTGTCGGCATTCAGTACTTC.